This TCR beta chain was profiled in a study of OX40 agonist ivuxolimab in advanced cancers. For the study at large: The study treated patients with ivuxolimab, an agonistic anti-OX40 (CD134) antibody. Partial responses occurred in three patients (one hepatocellular carcinoma, two cutaneous melanoma).

Trimming removed 5 bases from V and 3 bases from J; junction bases left unmatched: 10. The CDR3 is 16 amino acids. Germline V CDR1 and CDR2: SGHVS, FQNEAQ. Profiling relied on immunoSEQ multiplex PCR, and the TCRdb table lists in-frame clones only, not all of them. The profile shows approximately 100,000 clones, 90% of them singletons. Regarding the study as a whole: Averaged across samples, CD8+ T cells carried more expanded clones than CD4+ did. Low normalized T-cell clonal expansion also characterized some of the nonresponders.

Concerning this clone itself: The target antigen is unknown.

Sequencing was performed on CD4+ or CD8+ T cells sorted from blood, taken in a trial of the OX40 agonist ivuxolimab. The chain recombines TRBV7-8 with TRBJ2-5; the match to TRBD1 covers 9 bases. The source is an adult with an advanced solid tumor such as melanoma, head and neck, liver or kidney cancer. CDR3 coding DNA: TGTGCCAGCAGCGTAGGGACAGGGTGGGGCAAAGAGACCCAGTACTTC. Encoded protein: CASSVGTGWGKETQYF.